The sample holds a few counts of the clone carrying this T cell receptor beta chain. Measured with immunoSEQ multiplex PCR; TCRdb has only the in-frame clones, and not every one. The sample records about 23,000 clones, roughly 29% being singletons. Trimming pared 0 bases from V and 2 bases from J, leaving 8 bases between. Germline V gene sequence: CDR1 LNHNV, CDR2 YYDKDF (reference sequence). This CDR3 spans 15 amino acids. This sample is part of a study of neoadjuvant anti-PD-1 for oral cavity cancer. Time point of the sample: after neoadjuvant nivolumab, at surgical resection. Here the sequenced sample was tumor tissue, taken after nivolumab (anti-PD-1) treatment. This TCR was recovered from a person aged 40-85 years with oral cavity squamous cell carcinoma. V is TRBV15 and J is TRBJ1-3, with D unresolved. In DNA, the CDR3 is TGTGCCACCAGCAGAGACCCTGATGCTGGAAACACCATATATTTT. Encoded protein: CATSRDPDAGNTIYF.